The rows below give T cell receptor beta chains drawn from one sample of a study of OX40 agonist ivuxolimab in advanced cancers. Measured with immunoSEQ multiplex PCR; TCRdb has only the in-frame clones, and not every one. The data show 90,000 or so clones, 89% seen once. Specimen: CD4+ or CD8+ T cells sorted from blood, collected in a trial of the OX40 agonist ivuxolimab. Receptors originate from an adult with an advanced solid tumor such as melanoma, head and neck, liver or kidney cancer. Each CDR3 is given with its conserved first and last residue. A D gene is named only where the DNA matches it firmly. Part of the rows lack a size; the others show once, few, many or a class for expanded clones.

D: -
size: once
J: TRBJ1-4
V: TRBV4-3
length: 18
CDR3: CASSQVVRGFATNEKLFF
DNA: TGCGCCAGCAGCCAAGTTGTCAGGGGCTTTGCAACTAATGAAAAACTGTTTTTT

D: TRBD2
size: -
J: TRBJ2-5
V: TRBV7-9
length: 17
CDR3: CASSLGITSGNQETQYF
DNA: TGTGCCAGCAGCTTAGGCATAACTAGCGGTAACCAAGAGACCCAGTACTTC

D: -
size: -
J: TRBJ1-2
V: TRBV19
length: 16
CDR3: CASSILSGQALYGYTF
DNA: TGTGCCAGTAGTATACTCTCAGGGCAGGCGTTATATGGCTACACCTTC

D: -
size: few
J: TRBJ1-4
V: TRBV18
length: 13
CDR3: CASSPDLEEKLFF
DNA: TGTGCCAGCTCACCAGATCTCGAGGAAAAACTGTTTTTT

D: TRBD2
size: -
J: TRBJ2-1
V: TRBV7-3
length: 13
CDR3: CASSLAVGNEQFF
DNA: TGTGCCAGCAGTCTAGCGGTGGGCAATGAGCAGTTCTTC

D: -
size: -
J: TRBJ1-3
V: TRBV19
length: 13
CDR3: CASSISSGNTIYF
DNA: TGTGCCAGTAGTATCAGCTCTGGAAACACCATATATTTT

D: -
size: -
J: TRBJ2-1
V: TRBV7-2
length: 13
CDR3: CASSLGAYNEQFF
DNA: TGTGCCAGCAGCCTGGGGGCCTACAATGAGCAGTTCTTC

D: TRBD1
size: -
J: TRBJ1-5
V: TRBV6-5
length: 15
CDR3: CASSSGQGANQPQHF
DNA: TGTGCCAGCAGTAGCGGACAGGGGGCAAACCAGCCCCAGCATTTT

D: TRBD2
size: -
J: TRBJ2-1
V: TRBV5-1
length: 17
CDR3: CASSSTTSGGPYNEQFF
DNA: TGCGCCAGCAGCTCCACTACTAGCGGGGGACCCTACAATGAGCAGTTCTTC

D: -
size: few
J: TRBJ2-3
V: TRBV7-7
length: 14
CDR3: CASSPSLGTDTQYF
DNA: TGTGCTAGCAGCCCCTCACTAGGCACAGATACGCAGTATTTT

D: -
size: -
J: TRBJ1-1
V: TRBV12-5
length: 15
CDR3: CASGLARQINTEAFF
DNA: TGTGCTAGTGGTTTGGCCCGACAGATTAACACTGAAGCTTTCTTT

D: TRBD2
size: -
J: TRBJ2-7
V: TRBV28
length: 14
CDR3: CASSLAGVRYEQYF
DNA: TGTGCCAGCAGTCTAGCGGGAGTCCGCTACGAGCAGTACTTC

D: -
size: -
J: TRBJ2-7
V: TRBV29-1
length: 13
CDR3: CSVMSRASYEQYF
DNA: TGCAGCGTAATGTCCAGAGCCTCCTACGAGCAGTACTTC

D: TRBD2
size: -
J: TRBJ2-1
V: TRBV19
length: 17
CDR3: CASSSRGLAGGANEQFF
DNA: TGTGCCAGTAGTTCTCGAGGACTAGCGGGAGGGGCAAATGAGCAGTTCTTC

D: -
size: -
J: TRBJ1-4
V: TRBV6-1
length: 15
CDR3: CASDVVFRSGEKLFF
DNA: TGTGCCAGCGACGTTGTGTTTCGGTCGGGTGAAAAACTGTTTTTT

D: -
size: -
J: TRBJ2-1
V: TRBV7-3
length: 14
CDR3: CASSLGPDWNEQFF
DNA: TGTGCCAGCAGCTTAGGGCCAGATTGGAATGAGCAGTTCTTC

D: -
size: -
J: TRBJ2-2
V: TRBV7-3
length: 18
CDR3: CASSLNGGRLANTGELFF
DNA: TGTGCCAGCAGCTTAAACGGGGGCCGCCTTGCGAACACCGGGGAGCTGTTTTTT

D: TRBD1
size: -
J: TRBJ1-5
V: TRBV7-2
length: 18
CDR3: CASSSTLLTGGWDQPQHF
DNA: TGTGCCAGCAGCTCAACACTCTTAACAGGGGGCTGGGATCAGCCCCAGCATTTT

D: -
size: -
J: TRBJ2-7
V: TRBV9
length: 17
CDR3: CASSVDTGRPYSYEQYF
DNA: TGTGCCAGCAGCGTAGACACAGGCAGGCCATACTCCTACGAGCAGTACTTC

D: TRBD1
size: -
J: TRBJ2-3
V: TRBV18
length: 15
CDR3: CASSVKSGGADTQYF
DNA: TGTGCCAGCTCAGTTAAATCAGGGGGCGCAGATACGCAGTATTTT

D: -
size: -
J: TRBJ2-2
V: TRBV28
length: 13
CDR3: CASSLLGAGELFF
DNA: TGTGCCAGCAGTTTATTAGGAGCCGGGGAGCTGTTTTTT

D: -
size: -
J: TRBJ1-1
V: TRBV28
length: 11
CDR3: CASTSNTEAFF
DNA: TGTGCCAGCACCTCTAACACTGAAGCTTTCTTT

D: TRBD1
size: -
J: TRBJ2-6
V: TRBV5-4
length: 16
CDR3: CASTTGVNSGANVLTF
DNA: TGTGCCAGCACCACAGGGGTGAATTCTGGGGCCAACGTCCTGACTTTC

D: -
size: -
J: TRBJ1-2
V: TRBV7-9
length: 12
CDR3: CASSWTVNGYTF
DNA: TGTGCCAGCAGCTGGACAGTAAATGGCTACACCTTC

D: -
size: -
J: TRBJ1-1
V: TRBV7-9
length: 12
CDR3: CALHRGETEAFF
DNA: TGTGCCCTCCACCGAGGAGAAACTGAAGCTTTCTTT

D: -
size: -
J: TRBJ1-3
V: TRBV9
length: 17
CDR3: CASSVGLRGSSGNTIYF
DNA: TGTGCCAGCAGCGTAGGTTTGCGAGGGAGCTCTGGAAACACCATATATTTT

D: -
size: few
J: TRBJ1-5
V: TRBV2
length: 13
CDR3: CASSELREQPQHF
DNA: TGTGCCAGCAGTGAACTTAGGGAACAGCCCCAGCATTTT

D: -
size: once
J: TRBJ1-1
V: TRBV7-9
length: 16
CDR3: CASSLGLGTENTEAFF
DNA: TGTGCCAGCAGCTTAGGGTTAGGGACGGAGAACACTGAAGCTTTCTTT

D: -
size: once
J: TRBJ1-1
V: TRBV7-9
length: 15
CDR3: CASSSPDGVNTEAFF
DNA: TGTGCCAGCAGCTCCCCCGACGGGGTGAACACTGAAGCTTTCTTT

D: -
size: -
J: TRBJ2-3
V: TRBV27
length: 17
CDR3: CASSLFAWGSSTDTQYF
DNA: TGTGCCAGCAGTTTATTTGCCTGGGGTTCTAGCACAGATACGCAGTATTTT

D: -
size: -
J: TRBJ1-5
V: TRBV6-1
length: 15
CDR3: CASSETPGGNQPQHF
DNA: TGTGCCAGCAGTGAAACCCCCGGGGGCAATCAGCCCCAGCATTTT

D: -
size: few
J: TRBJ1-5
V: TRBV5-1
length: 14
CDR3: CASSLSGGNQPQHF
DNA: TGCGCCAGCAGCTTGAGCGGGGGGAATCAGCCCCAGCATTTT

D: -
size: -
J: TRBJ1-1
V: TRBV11-2
length: 12
CDR3: CASSLGLGEAFF
DNA: TGTGCCAGCAGCTTGGGTCTTGGTGAAGCTTTCTTT

D: TRBD2
size: -
J: TRBJ2-5
V: TRBV7-2
length: 16
CDR3: CASSSGTSGGSETQYF
DNA: TGTGCCAGCAGCTCCGGGACTAGCGGAGGCTCAGAGACCCAGTACTTC

D: -
size: -
J: TRBJ2-1
V: TRBV6-1
length: 12
CDR3: CAGAPEFNEQFF
DNA: TGTGCCGGCGCTCCAGAATTCAATGAGCAGTTCTTC

D: -
size: -
J: TRBJ1-4
V: TRBV30
length: 16
CDR3: CAWTPGQRATNEKLFF
DNA: TGTGCCTGGACCCCCGGACAGCGGGCAACTAATGAAAAACTGTTTTTT

D: TRBD1
size: once
J: TRBJ1-4
V: TRBV27
length: 19
CDR3: CASSFRGRDRKATNEKLFF
DNA: TGTGCCAGCAGTTTTCGAGGGCGGGACAGGAAAGCAACTAATGAAAAACTGTTTTTT

D: -
size: -
J: TRBJ2-1
V: TRBV11-2
length: 11
CDR3: CASSVGYEQFF
DNA: TGTGCCAGCAGCGTGGGTTATGAGCAGTTCTTC

D: TRBD1
size: -
J: TRBJ1-1
V: TRBV30
length: 18
CDR3: CAWSVRRTGEKMNTEAFF
DNA: TGTGCCTGGAGTGTACGTAGGACAGGGGAGAAAATGAACACTGAAGCTTTCTTT

D: -
size: -
J: TRBJ1-4
V: TRBV6-5
length: 13
CDR3: CASSDWRGEKLFF
DNA: TGTGCCAGCAGTGATTGGCGAGGAGAAAAACTGTTTTTT

D: TRBD2
size: -
J: TRBJ2-5
V: TRBV5-1
length: 17
CDR3: CASSGRGLAGVRETQYF
DNA: TGCGCCAGCAGCGGAAGGGGACTAGCGGGAGTGAGGGAGACCCAGTACTTC